The rows below give T cell receptor beta chains drawn from one sample of a study of blood T cells in healthy people across ages. TCRdb reanalysed the 5' RACE reads using MiXCR and keeps one entry per CDR3 protein. The sample consists of under 1,000,000 distinct CDR3 sequences, about half of them appearing once. Sequencing used blood. The source is an elderly man in good health. The CDR3 runs from the conserved cysteine through the conserved F or W. Each record gives: V gene, clone size, J gene, D gene, CDR3 DNA, CDR3 protein. D genes are given only for firm matches. Clone size is stated in some rows and not others, as once, few, many or a class when expanded.

v_gene: TRBV29-1
abundance: -
j_gene: TRBJ2-1
d_gene: TRBD2
CDR3nt: TGCAGCGTTGAGAGTGCTAGCGGGAGGTATGAGCAGTTCTTC
CDR3aa: CSVESASGRYEQFF

v_gene: TRBV30
abundance: -
j_gene: TRBJ2-7
d_gene: TRBD2
CDR3nt: TGTGCCTGGGGATTTGGGGGGGAAAACGAGCAGTACTTC
CDR3aa: CAWGFGGENEQYF

v_gene: TRBV14
abundance: -
j_gene: TRBJ2-5
d_gene: -
CDR3nt: TGTGCCAGCAGCCAAGAGGAGGCTAGATCGGGGACCCAGTACTTC
CDR3aa: CASSQEEARSGTQYF

v_gene: TRBV10-3
abundance: -
j_gene: TRBJ2-1
d_gene: TRBD2
CDR3nt: TGTGCCATCAGGGACACTAGCGGAACCTACGAGCAGTTCTTC
CDR3aa: CAIRDTSGTYEQFF

v_gene: TRBV7-2
abundance: few
j_gene: TRBJ2-7
d_gene: -
CDR3nt: TGTGCCAGCAGCCGTCTAGGGGGGGGCGCCTACGAGCAGTACTTC
CDR3aa: CASSRLGGGAYEQYF

v_gene: TRBV5-1
abundance: -
j_gene: TRBJ2-7
d_gene: TRBD1
CDR3nt: TGCGCCAGCAACCCCGGCCTGGACAGGGTCTACGAGCAGTACTTC
CDR3aa: CASNPGLDRVYEQYF

v_gene: TRBV12-3/TRBV12-4
abundance: -
j_gene: TRBJ1-5
d_gene: -
CDR3nt: TGTGCCAGCAGTTTGGACCCATATAGCAATCAGCCCCAGCATTTT
CDR3aa: CASSLDPYSNQPQHF

v_gene: TRBV29-1
abundance: -
j_gene: TRBJ2-1
d_gene: -
CDR3nt: TGCAGCGCGGAGGGATCGGTCAATGAGCAGTTCTTC
CDR3aa: CSAEGSVNEQFF

v_gene: TRBV12-3/TRBV12-4
abundance: few
j_gene: TRBJ2-6
d_gene: -
CDR3nt: TGTGCCAGCAATACTAACTCTGGGGCCAACGTCCTGACTTTC
CDR3aa: CASNTNSGANVLTF

v_gene: TRBV7-6
abundance: -
j_gene: TRBJ2-1
d_gene: TRBD2
CDR3nt: TGTGCCAGCAGCTCCGGACTAGCGCACTCCTACAATGAGCAGTTCTTC
CDR3aa: CASSSGLAHSYNEQFF

v_gene: TRBV30
abundance: -
j_gene: TRBJ2-1
d_gene: TRBD1
CDR3nt: TGTGCCTGGAGTGCCGGACAGGGGCAGAATGAGCAGTTCTTC
CDR3aa: CAWSAGQGQNEQFF

v_gene: TRBV6-6
abundance: once
j_gene: TRBJ2-2
d_gene: TRBD1
CDR3nt: TGTGCCAGCAGCTCTCAGGGACAGGGAGACACCGGGGAGCTGTTTTTT
CDR3aa: CASSSQGQGDTGELFF